This T cell receptor beta chain was documented in a study of shared clonotypes between healthy human individuals (dated by TCRdb to 2020 to 2022). Concerning the study at large: A couple of women and a few men aged 18 to 49 years were included in the cohort. Leukapheresis yielded between about 0.94 and 10 billion PBMCs per donor. To increase sequencing depth and limit assay-specific biases, different laboratories used diverse techniques to prepare libraries and sequence TCR repertoires. Blood TCR repertoires of five healthy adults were deeply sequenced to estimate repertoire size and the extent of clonotype sharing between individuals. For each donor, CD4 naive and CD4 memory were each run on three plates, CD8 naive on two plates, and CD8 memory on one plate.

The donors were healthy, HIV-negative adults with no recently reported acute infections or vaccinations. Only Caucasian adults living in Nashville, Tennessee, USA were represented among the donors. CD4+ T cells were enriched by magnetic negative selection; naive cells were then positively selected on CD45RA, and the negative fraction formed the memory subset. After blood collection by leukapheresis, PBMCs were isolated using Ficoll-Histopaque density gradient centrifugation and then cryopreserved in the vapor phase of liquid nitrogen. Purity and quantity of every magnetically sorted T cell population were checked by analytical flow cytometry. Each sorted fraction had its genomic DNA isolated and then quantified by UV absorbance on a Nanodrop 2000c. The CDR3 measures 14 amino acids from cysteine to phenylalanine. The DNA shown is the 42-base CDR3, in frame from base 1. V is reduced by 5 bases and J by 1 base, leaving a spacing of 12 bases between them. Sequences SGHTA (CDR1) and FQGNSA (CDR2) are obtained from the germline V gene.

The research as a whole found: The small number of donors limited the genetic and exposure-history diversity represented. Pairwise subsampling led to the expectation that sequencing depth would affect the degree of clonotype sharing among donors. Even with the large sequencing depth, rarefaction of the sorted-subset datasets indicated that sequencing was incomplete. Sampling was limited to blood, and TCR repertoires in tissue likely differ from TCR repertoires in blood. Clonotypes shared by all four sorted-subset donors showed higher generation probabilities than non-shared clonotypes. Naive subsets generally had larger estimated clonotype richness than memory subsets did. When a handful of donors were compared, the shared fraction of clonotypes was roughly 4.8% for naive CD4, more than 3% for naive CD8, 2% to 2.5% for memory CD4, and around 0.4% for memory CD8.

Comments on this clone: The antigen this receptor binds is unknown. No base qualities exist here, and no much larger clone lies one base off it.

Using the deep immunoSEQ assay, multiplex PCR amplified TCR CDR3 regions from genomic DNA. Genomic DNA extracted from each cell subset was distributed evenly over all wells of several immunoSEQ 96-well plates, and each plate served as one replicate. For sorted subsets, approximately 210 ng of genomic DNA, equivalent to around 29,000 T cell genomes, went into each replicate PCR. Purified libraries were quantified with a Qubit 3.0 fluorometer, sized on a Bioanalyzer 2100, and re-quantified with the KAPA Library Quantification kit. Every immunoSEQ 96-well plate was sequenced on a separate single-read 150-cycle Illumina NextSeq 550 flow cell. As for how the authors treated the data: The immunoSEQ output contained only junctional sequences without quality scores, so filtering could not match that applied to full-length reads. Sequences were annotated with PyIR, a Python wrapper for IgBLAST v1.9, using IMGT germline references to assign V/J genes and CDR3. Any read was removed if the V/J assignment was weak (E-value above 1e-6), the CDR3 was missing, or the read contained stop codons, out-of-frame junctions, or ambiguous translated residues. V3J clonotypes were defined as sequences sharing an identical inferred V gene, J gene, and CDR3 amino acid sequence. To compute the percentage overlap between repertoires, the number of shared unique clonotypes was divided by the size of the smaller repertoire. Three approaches were used to assess repertoire richness: RTK rarefaction, the Chao1 estimator, and Recon v2.1 estimates of unobserved clonotypes. For all TCRbeta clonotypes obtained by the gDNA method from a handful of donors, generation probabilities were computed with OLGA. The source is immuneACCESS, and TCRdb retained only in-frame sequences with V and J called. Part of the clones is not carried over; for the studies checked, unresolved V genes explain less than half of this, and the remainder is unexplained. V and J calls and clone size come straight from that table; D and trimming were deduced from the DNA. This sample is represented by roughly 1,500,000 clones; around 98.5% of them were singletons. About 0.35% of the sample goes to the ten largest clones.

The sequence derives from a man between 25 and 39 years old in good health. Material for sequencing was naive CD4+ T cells sorted from blood. The label giving this sample's cell subset or site can be read as: CD45RA+ positively selected. The rearrangement joined TRBV7-2 to TRBJ2-7; the D segment could be TRBD2, given 6 matching bases. Here is the DNA: TGTGCCAGCAGCAGGTCCGGGACTTCCTACGAGCAGTACTTC. It codes for CASSRSGTSYEQYF.